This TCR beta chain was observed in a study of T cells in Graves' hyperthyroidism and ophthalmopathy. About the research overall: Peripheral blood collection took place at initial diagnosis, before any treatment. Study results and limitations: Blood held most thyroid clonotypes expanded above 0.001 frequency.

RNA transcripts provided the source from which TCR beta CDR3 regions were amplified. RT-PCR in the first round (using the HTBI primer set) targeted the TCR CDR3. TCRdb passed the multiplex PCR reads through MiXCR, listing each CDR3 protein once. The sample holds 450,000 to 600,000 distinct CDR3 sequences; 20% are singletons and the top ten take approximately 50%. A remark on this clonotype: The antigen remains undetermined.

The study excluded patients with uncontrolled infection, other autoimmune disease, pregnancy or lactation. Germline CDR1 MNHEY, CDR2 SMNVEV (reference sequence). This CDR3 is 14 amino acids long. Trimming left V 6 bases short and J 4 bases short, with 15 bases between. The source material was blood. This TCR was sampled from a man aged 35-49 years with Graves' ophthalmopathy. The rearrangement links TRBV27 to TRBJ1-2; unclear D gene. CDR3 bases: TGTGCCAGCAGCGATTGGGGTGAAGGCTATGGCTACACCTTC. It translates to CASSDWGEGYGYTF.